A single sample gave rise to the 25 T cell receptor beta chains below, sequenced in a study of cytomegalovirus exposure and HLA in healthy donors. PCR used 60 Vbeta primers and 13 Jbeta primers. Libraries were prepared by immunoSEQ multiplex PCR; TCRdb keeps only in-frame clonotypes and omits some of them. The sample comprises around 190,000 clones, roughly 80% of which are singletons, and approximately 2.9% rests with the top ten. The sequenced sample was PBMCs. The receptors were gathered from a female donor in good health and CMV-seronegative.

The chain uses TRBV2 and TRBJ2-5, with 9 bases aligning to TRBD2. The J call could be wrong; TRBJ2-7 is a better fit for the DNA end. Per germline, CDR1 SNHLY and CDR2 FYNNEI. CDR3 length equals 14 residues. CDR3 residues: CASREREVTYEQYF. The CDR3 bases are TGTGCCAGCAGGGAGCGGGAGGTAACCTACGAGCAGTACTTC.

This clone has only a few counts. This rearrangement joins TRBV30 to TRBJ1-4; possibly TRBD1 for D (5 bases). V was cut by 5 bases and J by 8 bases, with 15 bases left in between. This CDR3 is 13 amino acids long. CDR1 GTSNPN and CDR2 SVGIG come from the germline V gene (reference sequence). CDR3 residues: CAWAQDNGEKLFF. CDR3 nucleotide sequence: TGTGCCTGGGCCCAGGACAACGGGGAAAAACTGTTTTTT.

The count of this clone is one. V and J are TRBV5-1 and TRBJ2-5, with TRBD1 matching over 12 bases. Germline trimming cut 2 bases from V and 5 bases from J; bases unmatched to any gene: 7. CDR3 length: 16 amino acids. Germline values: CDR1 SGHRS, CDR2 YFSETQ. Here the CDR3 DNA reads TGCGCCAGCAGCTTTACCGGGACAGGGGGCGAGGAGACCCAGTACTTC. It codes for CASSFTGTGGEETQYF.

The sample holds one count of this clone. The V gene is TRBV10-3, the J gene TRBJ2-7, with D possibly matching TRBD2 (5 bases). The CDR3 runs to 13 residues. The V and J ends lost 7 bases and 8 bases respectively, with 18 bases between them. Germline assignment: CDR1 ENHRY and CDR2 SYGVKD. CDR3 nucleotide sequence: TGTGCCATCATGGTCAGCGGCACCGCCAAGCAGTACTTC. Encoded protein: CAIMVSGTAKQYF.

This chain links TRBV6-6 with TRBJ1-2, with 7 bases identical to TRBD1. This CDR3 comprises 15 residues. Germline V gives CDR1 MNHNY, CDR2 SVGAGI (reference sequence). The trim removed 2 bases at V and 3 bases at J, leaving 6 bases unmatched. CDR3 DNA: TGTGCCAGCAGTTACGCCTCCGGGACAGACTATGGCTACACCTTC. Amino acid sequence: CASSYASGTDYGYTF.

The CDR3 coding sequence is TGCAGCGTTGGGGACAGGGCAACTAATGAAAAACTGTTTTTT. Encoded protein: CSVGDRATNEKLFF. The genes are TRBV29-1 and TRBJ1-4; 9 bases are shared with TRBD1. The ends lost 4 bases at V and 0 bases at J; junction bases unmatched: 0. CDR1 is SQVTM and CDR2 is ANQGSEA in the germline V gene. The CDR3 sequence is 14 residues long.

The CDR3 sequence: CASSLGGGNEKLFF. In nucleotides, the CDR3 is TGTGCCAGCAGCTTAGGGGGCGGGAATGAAAAACTGTTTTTT. The genes are TRBV7-3 and TRBJ1-4; possible D gene TRBD1, 6 bases. This CDR3 has 14 amino acids. Trimming took off 2 bases at V and 5 bases at J, with 9 bases between the two ends. Per germline, CDR1 SGHTA and CDR2 FQGTGA.

This clone has more than one count but fewer than ten. This chain links TRBV7-2 with TRBJ2-1, with 12 bases fitting TRBD1. CDR3 length equals 17 residues. Germline CDR1 reads SGHTA; CDR2 reads FQGNSA. Trimming at V came to 3 bases and at J to 6 bases, leaving 9 bases not matched to a gene. CDR3 residues: CASSLFRDRGLLNEQFF. CDR3 nucleotides: TGTGCCAGCAGCTTGTTCCGGGACAGGGGGCTTCTCAATGAGCAGTTCTTC.

The chain recombines TRBV2 with TRBJ2-7, with 12 bases lining up with TRBD2. The CDR3 extends over 15 amino acids. V dropped 5 bases and J dropped 0; count of bases not matched to a gene: 2. Germline CDR1 is SNHLY and CDR2 is FYNNEI. Written as DNA, the CDR3 is TGTGCCAGCAGTCCGACTAGCGGGAGCTCCTACGAGCAGTACTTC. Its translation is CASSPTSGSSYEQYF.

The V gene is TRBV6-6, the J gene TRBJ2-5; 7 bases are a match to TRBD1. The J call is in doubt because the DNA end fits TRBJ2-7 better. The germline V gene encodes CDR1 MNHNY and CDR2 SVGAGI (reference sequence). The CDR3 is made up of 14 amino acids. As DNA, the CDR3 is TGTGCCAGCAGCCATTGGACAGGCTCCTACGAGCAGTACTTC. Encoded protein: CASSHWTGSYEQYF.

This clone appeared a few times. The rearrangement uses TRBV5-1 and TRBJ1-2, with TRBD1 matching over 10 bases. This CDR3 region has 13 residues. The germline CDR1 and CDR2 sequences are SGHRS and YFSETQ. The junction had 8 bases not matched to a gene; V was cut back by 6 bases and J by 9 bases. The CDR3 DNA is TGCGCCAGCACCCTGACAGGGGGCTTGAGCTACACCTTC. As protein: CASTLTGGLSYTF.

The chain joins TRBV2 to TRBJ2-5; 11 bases are a match to TRBD2. V shed 4 bases and J 5 bases; nucleotides not matched to a gene: 9. The germline V gene has CDR1 SNHLY and CDR2 FYNNEI. The CDR3 loop spans 16 amino acids. CDR3 nucleotide sequence: TGTGCCAGCAGTGGGTTAGCGGGGGGGCCGGTGGAGACCCAGTACTTC. This encodes CASSGLAGGPVETQYF.

The chain couples TRBV7-9 to TRBJ1-3; D is unclear. CDR3 length equals 14 residues. Germline V CDR1 and CDR2: SEHNR, FQNEAQ (reference sequence). V gave up 3 bases and J gave up 3 bases, with 9 bases separating them. The CDR3 DNA follows: TGTGCCAGCAGCTTGGGAGAGGGTGGAAACACCATATATTTT. Its protein product is CASSLGEGGNTIYF.

The V gene is TRBV5-1, the J gene TRBJ2-7; 7 bases match TRBD1. The germline V gene encodes CDR1 SGHRS and CDR2 YFSETQ. Trimming removed 4 bases from V and 6 bases from J; junction bases left unmatched: 13. The CDR3 runs to 15 residues. CDR3 DNA: TGCGCCAGCAGCGAAAACCCGACAGGGAGAGGCGAGCAGTACTTC. Its protein is CASSENPTGRGEQYF.

This clone was seen a handful of times. This chain links TRBV15 with TRBJ2-2; TRBD1 agrees at 7 bases. V shed 5 bases, J shed 5 bases, and the junction held 11 bases outside the gene matches. The CDR3 extends over 16 amino acids. Germline CDR1 LNHNV, CDR2 YYDKDF (reference sequence). The CDR3 bases are TGTGCCACCAGCCCCCGAGGGGACAGTACAACCGGGGAGCTGTTTTTT. Its protein is CATSPRGDSTTGELFF.

The chain is built from TRBV29-1 and TRBJ2-1, with 9 bases matching TRBD2. Germline lookup yields CDR1 SQVTM and CDR2 ANQGSEA. V lost 3 bases, J lost 4 bases, and 4 bases stayed unmatched. The CDR3 runs to 14 residues. CDR3 residues: CSVEELAGYNEQFF. CDR3 sequence (DNA): TGCAGCGTTGAGGAACTAGCGGGTTACAATGAGCAGTTCTTC.

This chain links TRBV7-2 with TRBJ2-5; D is uncertain. V lost 4 bases and J lost 4, with 10 bases in between. The CDR3 is 13 amino acids. Per the germline V gene, CDR1 is SGHTA and CDR2 is FQGNSA. The CDR3 bases are TGTGCCAGCAGCTCGCGACTGGGAGAGACCCAGTACTTC. Its protein is CASSSRLGETQYF.

This rearrangement joins TRBV13 to TRBJ2-7, with 7 bases aligning to TRBD1. The ends lost 5 bases at V and 4 bases at J; junction bases unmatched: 8. Germline lookup yields CDR1 PRHDT and CDR2 FYEKMQ (reference sequence). The CDR3 covers 14 residues. Here the CDR3 DNA reads TGTGCCAGCAGCCACAGGGGAGAACAATACGAGCAGTACTTC. It codes for CASSHRGEQYEQYF.

The chain recombines TRBV9 with TRBJ2-5; 8 bases line up with TRBD1. The CDR3 contains 14 residues. Trimming removed 0 bases from V and 2 bases from J; junction bases left unmatched: 0. Germline V gene data show CDR1 as SGDLS and CDR2 as YYNGEE. CDR3 sequence reads: CASSVGTGQETQYF. CDR3 nucleotide sequence: TGTGCCAGCAGCGTAGGGACAGGGCAAGAGACCCAGTACTTC. The variable domain in full, completed from reference TRBV9 and TRBJ2-5, reads DSGVTQTPKHLITATGQRVTLRCSPRSGDLSVYWYQQSLDQGLQFLIQYYNGEERAKGNILERFSAQQFPDLHSELNLSSLELGDSALYFCASSVGTGQETQYFGPGTRLLVL.

The rearrangement uses TRBV7-3 and TRBJ2-1; 8 bases align to TRBD2. This CDR3 region has 15 residues. The germline V gene has CDR1 SGHTA and CDR2 FQGTGA. J was trimmed by 4 bases and V by 5 bases; bases with no gene match: 7. The CDR3 loop reads CASSRSGSGYNEQFF. The DNA of the CDR3 is TGTGCCAGCAGCCGGAGCGGGAGCGGGTACAATGAGCAGTTCTTC.

The chain has TRBV5-1 and TRBJ2-5, with 9 bases fitting TRBD2. The CDR3 is 14 residues long. With V trimmed by 4 bases and J by 5 bases, 6 bases remained unmatched. The V gene's germline CDR1 is SGHRS and CDR2 YFSETQ. The CDR3 DNA reads TGCGCCAGCAGCATTCCTACTAGCGGGGAGACCCAGTACTTC. Translation gives CASSIPTSGETQYF. Full variable domain (rest looked up from reference TRBV5-1 and TRBJ2-5): KAGVTQTPRYLIKTRGQQVTLSCSPISGHRSVSWYQQTPGQGLQFLFEYFSETQRNKGNFPGRFSGRQFSNSRSEMNVSTLELGDSALYLCASSIPTSGETQYFGPGTRLLVL.

The gene calls are TRBV2 and TRBJ1-4; 8 bases agree with TRBD1. Unmatched junction bases numbered 4, after V lost 7 bases and J lost 0 bases. Germline V gene sequence: CDR1 SNHLY, CDR2 FYNNEI. This CDR3 comprises 15 residues. The CDR3 DNA reads as TGTGCCAGCACCTCGACAGGGGCAACTAATGAAAAACTGTTTTTT. This encodes CASTSTGATNEKLFF.

Only one count was recorded for this clone. The chain couples TRBV9 to TRBJ1-1; the D is unclear. This CDR3 has 12 amino acids. The V gene lost 6 bases and the J gene lost 5 bases, with 11 bases spanning the gap. Germline V lookup: CDR1 SGDLS, CDR2 YYNGEE. The CDR3 protein is CASNRGGTEAFF. In nucleotides, the CDR3 is TGTGCCAGCAACCGAGGAGGGACTGAAGCTTTCTTT.

The chain employs TRBV28 and TRBJ2-7, with TRBD2 identical over 7 bases. This CDR3 is built from 14 residues. After removal of 4 bases from V and 4 bases from J, the junction contained 7 bases not matched to a gene. Looked up from germline, CDR1 is MDHEN and CDR2 is SYDVKM. The CDR3 region has the DNA TGTGCCAGCAGTTGGGAACTAGCGATTTACGAGCAGTACTTC. This sequence encodes CASSWELAIYEQYF.

The chain has TRBV5-1 and TRBJ1-1; no reliable D call. CDR1 is SGHRS, CDR2 YFSETQ, per germline. The CDR3 runs to 13 residues. V lost 4 bases to trimming and J lost 0 bases, with 7 bases between them. CDR3 sequence reads: CASSATVNTEAFF. The DNA of the CDR3 is TGCGCCAGCAGCGCCACAGTGAACACTGAAGCTTTCTTT.